These 21 T cell receptor beta chains were all obtained from the same sample, sequenced in a study of blood T cell repertoires in COVID-19. Method: immunoSEQ multiplex PCR; TCRdb's copy keeps in-frame clones and lacks some. The table records some 150,000 clones, about 91% of them present only once. Sequencing input: PBMCs or T cells enriched from blood (not recorded which). Receptors originate from a woman in her late teens or twenties who had recovered from COVID-19.

This clone was observed once. CDR3 in DNA: TGTGCCAGCAGCGTAGAGCCTAGCGGGATAGATACGCAGTATTTT. Its translation is CASSVEPSGIDTQYF. V gene TRBV9 combines with J gene TRBJ2-3; 9 bases align to TRBD2. Trimming at V came to 0 bases and at J to 5 bases, leaving 4 bases not matched to a gene. This CDR3 has 15 amino acids. Germline assignment: CDR1 SGDLS and CDR2 YYNGEE.

This rearrangement joins TRBV29-1 to TRBJ2-5, with 7 nucleotides matching TRBD1. The V gene end was trimmed by 1 base and the J gene end by 4 bases; junction bases not matched to a gene: 3. This CDR3 is 13 amino acids long. Germline-derived CDR1 and CDR2 are SQVTM and ANQGSEA. CDR3 loop: CSVEVNRGETQYF. DNA of the CDR3: TGCAGCGTTGAAGTGAACAGGGGAGAGACCCAGTACTTC.

The chain employs TRBV28 and TRBJ2-7; 7 bases are shared with TRBD2. The CDR3 is 12 residues long. The germline V gene has CDR1 MDHEN and CDR2 SYDVKM. V shed 7 bases, J shed 2 bases, and the junction held 2 bases outside the gene matches. CDR3 sequence (DNA): TGTGCCAGCAACCGGGGGGCCTACGAGCAGTACTTC. This codes for CASNRGAYEQYF.

The genes are TRBV6-5 and TRBJ1-2; no firm D call. There are 14 residues in the CDR3. Germline CDR1 MNHEY, CDR2 SVGAGI. Trimming stripped 0 bases from V and 5 bases from J, with 10 bases between. The DNA of the CDR3 is TGTGCCAGCAGTTACTCCGGCGGAAAATATGGCTACACCTTC. Its protein product is CASSYSGGKYGYTF.

The rearrangement joins TRBV28 to TRBJ2-7; 10 nucleotides match TRBD2. From germline, CDR1 is MDHEN and CDR2 SYDVKM. V trimming: 6 bases; J trimming: 3 bases; junction bases outside the gene matches: 17. This CDR3 comprises 18 residues. DNA of the CDR3: TGTGCCAGCAGCCCTTTGATGCGGGCTAGCGGGGGTTACTACGAGCAGTACTTC. Protein product: CASSPLMRASGGYYEQYF.

The chain links TRBV28 to TRBJ2-7; weak D call: TRBD2 (6 bases). Trimming removed 5 bases at V and 6 bases at J, with 23 bases between. The CDR3 is made up of 16 amino acids. The V gene's germline CDR1 is MDHEN and CDR2 SYDVKM. The CDR3, as DNA: TGTGCCAGCAGTCTACGAACCGGGACTTTTTTGTCCGAGCAGTACTTC. Protein sequence: CASSLRTGTFLSEQYF.

This sequence joins TRBV5-1 and TRBJ1-4, with D unresolved. This CDR3 region has 12 residues. V shed 7 bases and J shed 1 base, with 5 bases lying between them. Germline CDR1 SGHRS, CDR2 YFSETQ. CDR3 amino acids: CASGRTNEKLFF. CDR3 nucleotides: TGCGCCAGCGGCAGAACTAATGAAAAACTGTTTTTT.

This sequence joins TRBV11-2 and TRBJ1-6; TRBD1 might be the D (5 bases). Germline assignment: CDR1 SGHAT and CDR2 FQNNGV. Trimming left V 8 bases short and J 10 bases short, with 18 bases between. This CDR3 spans 14 amino acids. As DNA, the CDR3 is TGTGCCAGCGGCACCCGGGAGGGGAGGTCACCCCTCCACTTT. Translation gives CASGTREGRSPLHF.

V gene TRBV27 combines with J gene TRBJ2-3; possible D gene TRBD2, 6 bases. CDR3 length: 14 residues. CDR1 is MNHEY, CDR2 SMNVEV, per germline (reference sequence). The ends were cut back, 6 bases at V and 4 bases at J, with 14 bases in the middle. The CDR3 nucleotides are TGTGCCAGCAGCCCCGGGGGTGGGGCAGATACGCAGTATTTT. Protein: CASSPGGGADTQYF.

The chain employs TRBV9 and TRBJ2-5, with D unresolved. The germline V gene encodes CDR1 SGDLS and CDR2 YYNGEE. This CDR3 is 14 amino acids long. V was cut by 0 bases and J by 1 base, with 7 bases left in between. The CDR3 region is CASSVEPIQETQYF. Written as DNA, the CDR3 is TGTGCCAGCAGCGTAGAGCCCATCCAAGAGACCCAGTACTTC. The full variable domain, with the rest looked up from reference TRBV9 and TRBJ2-5, is DSGVTQTPKHLITATGQRVTLRCSPRSGDLSVYWYQQSLDQGLQFLIQYYNGEERAKGNILERFSAQQFPDLHSELNLSSLELGDSALYFCASSVEPIQETQYFGPGTRLLVL.

The CDR3 DNA is TGTGCCAGCAGTGACCGGTCGTTAGCGCCGAGCTCCTACGAGCAGTACTTC. Translated, it gives CASSDRSLAPSSYEQYF. V and J are TRBV6-2 or TRBV6-3 and TRBJ2-7, with D possibly TRBD2 on 5 matching bases. V lost 5 bases and J lost 0, with 20 bases in between. Germline V gives CDR1 MNHEY, CDR2 SVGEGT. This CDR3 comprises 17 residues.

The chain combines TRBV28 with TRBJ2-7; 7 bases are a match to TRBD1. The CDR3 runs to 12 residues. V was pared by 6 bases and J by 6 bases, with 5 bases of the junction left unmatched. Germline CDR1 is MDHEN and CDR2 is SYDVKM. Written as DNA, the CDR3 is TGTGCCAGCAGGTTACAGGGGCTCGAGCAGTACTTC. Its protein is CASRLQGLEQYF.

The V gene is TRBV28, the J gene TRBJ1-2; the D gene is possibly TRBD1 (6 bases). Per germline, CDR1 MDHEN and CDR2 SYDVKM. CDR3 size: 16 residues. Trimming cost V 6 bases and J 4 bases, with 21 bases left between them. This chain's CDR3 is CASSVDGTSGGYGYTF. The CDR3, as DNA: TGTGCCAGCAGCGTTGATGGGACATCGGGCGGCTATGGCTACACCTTC.

This sequence joins TRBV28 and TRBJ1-3, with a weak D call TRBD1 (5 bases). The V end was cut by 5 bases, the J end by 0 bases, with 14 bases between. Germline values: CDR1 MDHEN, CDR2 SYDVKM. This CDR3 is 16 amino acids long. As DNA, the CDR3 is TGTGCCAGCAGTATCTCGACAGTTATCTCTGGAAACACCATATATTTT. Translated, it gives CASSISTVISGNTIYF.

The V gene is TRBV30, the J gene TRBJ1-3; a possible D gene is TRBD1 (5 bases). Trimming left V 2 bases short and J 9 bases short, with 14 bases between. Germline V gene sequence: CDR1 GTSNPN, CDR2 SVGIG (reference sequence). CDR3 size: 13 residues. This CDR3 reads CAWSSTAGFTIYF. CDR3 DNA sequence: TGTGCCTGGAGTTCGACGGCAGGGTTCACCATATATTTT.

The chain combines TRBV7-9 with TRBJ2-3; 8 positions match TRBD2. The CDR3 loop spans 19 amino acids. Germline V CDR1 and CDR2: SEHNR, FQNEAQ (reference sequence). The V and J ends lost 0 bases and 0 bases, in that order; junction bases with no gene match: 11. CDR3 bases: TGTGCCAGCAGCTTAGCACCCACGTTCACTAGCGGTAGCACAGATACGCAGTATTTT. This codes for CASSLAPTFTSGSTDTQYF.

This chain connects TRBV5-4 to TRBJ2-7; 12 nucleotides line up with TRBD1. The CDR3 extends over 14 amino acids. V dropped 3 bases and J dropped 7; count of bases not matched to a gene: 5. The germline V gene encodes CDR1 SGHNT and CDR2 YYREEE (reference sequence). The CDR3 loop reads CASSWGQGAGEQYF. CDR3 in DNA: TGTGCCAGCAGCTGGGGACAGGGGGCGGGTGAGCAGTACTTC.

The CDR3 reads CASSQGGLAGVGEQFF. CDR3 bases: TGTGCCAGCAGCCAAGGGGGCCTGGCGGGAGTTGGGGAGCAGTTCTTC. V usage is TRBV3-1 (or the pseudogene TRBV3-2) and J usage is TRBJ2-1; TRBD2 matches at 7 bases. Trimming at V came to 1 base and at J to 10 bases, leaving 13 bases not matched to a gene. CDR1 LGHDT and CDR2 YNNKEL come from the germline V gene (reference sequence). This CDR3 comprises 16 residues.

This clone was seen more than once but under ten times. V and J are TRBV5-4 and TRBJ1-3; D remains ambiguous. This CDR3 comprises 11 residues. Germline V gene sequence: CDR1 SGHNT, CDR2 YYREEE (reference sequence). V lost 9 bases and J 4 bases, leaving 8 bases between the germline ends. The DNA for the CDR3 is TGTGCCACCCGGGTCGGAAACACCATATATTTT. This sequence encodes CATRVGNTIYF.

V gene TRBV11-3 combines with J gene TRBJ2-7, with D perhaps matching TRBD1 (7 bases). This CDR3 comprises 15 residues. CDR1 and CDR2 (germline): SGHNT, YENEEA. The V gene lost 1 base and the J gene lost 5 bases, with 15 bases spanning the gap. CDR3 bases: TGTGCCAGCAGCTTAGGCGGGACAGACCCCGACGAGCAGTACTTC. It is translated as CASSLGGTDPDEQYF.

V usage is TRBV7-6 and J usage is TRBJ1-4; a weak D match, TRBD1 (5 bases). Germline V lookup: CDR1 SGHVS, CDR2 FNYEAQ. The CDR3 loop spans 15 amino acids. V was shortened by 5 bases and J by 4 bases, with 14 bases between the two germline ends. Here the CDR3 DNA reads TGTGCCAGCAGCCCGTGGGGGGGAGATAATGAAAAACTGTTTTTT. Protein sequence: CASSPWGGDNEKLFF.